Listed below are T cell receptor beta chains from one sample, sequenced in a study of CD8+CD57+ T cells in acquired aplastic anemia. TCRdb reanalysed the reads using MiXCR and keeps one entry per CDR3 protein. The table records about 190,000 distinct CDR3 sequences, approximately 49% of them present only once. The sequenced sample consisted of sorted CD4+, CD8+, or CD8+CD57+ T cells (not recorded which) from PBMCs. These receptors originate from a human donor in good health, serving as a control. The CDR3 runs from the conserved cysteine through the conserved F or W. The order of the fields is V gene, D gene, clone size, J gene, CDR3 DNA, CDR3 protein. The D gene is left open where the match is weak. Clone size is stated in some rows and not others, as once, few, many or a class when expanded.

TRBV28,-,many,TRBJ2-7,TGTGCCAGCAGTTTACTGGAGCAGGCCTACGAGCAGTACTTC,CASSLLEQAYEQYF
TRBV20-1,-,many,TRBJ2-7,TGCAGTGCTCCGGGCCTCTCCTACGAGCAGTACTTC,CSAPGLSYEQYF
TRBV7-6,-,-,TRBJ1-3,TGTGCCAGCAGCTTAGGGAGCGGGGTGGGTGATGCCTTT,CASSLGSGVGDAF
TRBV7-2,-,few,TRBJ1-2,TGTGCCAGCAGTTACGACAGTCAATATGGCTACACCTTC,CASSYDSQYGYTF
TRBV12-3/TRBV12-4,-,-,TRBJ1-2,TGTGCCAGCAGTACAGATAACTACCGCTACACCTTC,CASSTDNYRYTF
TRBV20-1,-,-,TRBJ1-2,TGCAGTGCTAGACAGGCTGGAAACACCTTC,CSARQAGNTF
TRBV27,TRBD1,few,TRBJ1-2,TGTGCCAGCAGCCTCAGCGGGACAGTCTCTAACTATGGCTACACCTTC,CASSLSGTVSNYGYTF
TRBV2,TRBD1,-,TRBJ2-7,TGTGCCAGCAGTGAACGCTCCGGGACAGGGGTCGAGCAGTACTTC,CASSERSGTGVEQYF
TRBV7-2,TRBD1,-,TRBJ1-2,TGTGCCAGCAGCCCCTTGGACAGGGACTATGGCTACACCTTC,CASSPLDRDYGYTF
TRBV6-5,-,-,TRBJ2-7,TGTGCCAGCAGTTACAGGGGTCTAACCTACGAGCAGTACTTC,CASSYRGLTYEQYF
TRBV10-3,-,-,TRBJ1-6,TGTGCCATCAGTGACGGGAATAATCCACCCCTCCACTTT,CAISDGNNPPLHF
TRBV7-6,-,-,TRBJ2-7,TGTGCCAGCAGCTTAGAAGTGGGCGAGCAGTACTTC,CASSLEVGEQYF
TRBV5-6,-,many,TRBJ2-7,TGTGCCAGCAGCTGGTACAAGGGGGGGCTCGGGGACGAGCAGTACTTC,CASSWYKGGLGDEQYF
TRBV7-3,-,-,TRBJ2-5,TGTGCCAGCAGCTTATATTCCCGGACTTTGCCAGAGACCCAGTACTTC,CASSLYSRTLPETQYF
TRBV4-2,TRBD1,-,TRBJ2-3,TGTGCCAGCAGCCAAGCTACAGGGGAAGTAGATACGCAGTATTTT,CASSQATGEVDTQYF
TRBV19,TRBD2,-,TRBJ2-3,TGTGCCAGTAGTATCGGACTAGCGGGGGGGCGCACAGATACGCAGTATTTT,CASSIGLAGGRTDTQYF
TRBV20-1,-,many,TRBJ2-7,TGCAGTGCTAGAGATCAAGCGGCCTCCTACGAGCAGTACTTC,CSARDQAASYEQYF
TRBV20-1,-,-,TRBJ2-5,TGCAGTGCTAGAGGGCTGGGGGAGACCCAGTACTTC,CSARGLGETQYF
TRBV7-2,TRBD2,many,TRBJ2-2,TGTGCCAGCAGCTCTTTAGCGGGGGGGCTTTTCACCGGGGAGCTGTTTTTT,CASSSLAGGLFTGELFF
TRBV7-9,-,many,TRBJ1-4,TGTGCCAGCAGCTTATCGGAAAAACTGTTTTTT,CASSLSEKLFF
TRBV20-1,TRBD1,many,TRBJ2-6,TGCAGTGCCTCCCGGACAGGGGTCTCTGGGGCCAACGTCCTGACTTTC,CSASRTGVSGANVLTF
TRBV10-3,TRBD1,-,TRBJ1-3,TGTGCCATCAGTGCGGACAGGGATGGAAACACCATATATTTT,CAISADRDGNTIYF
TRBV7-2,-,-,TRBJ1-2,TGTGCCAGCAGCATAAGGGACGGATCTAACTATGGCTACACCTTC,CASSIRDGSNYGYTF
TRBV18,-,few,TRBJ1-2,TGTGCCAGCTCATATTTGGACCCTGACCCTTATGGCTACACCTTC,CASSYLDPDPYGYTF
TRBV2,TRBD1,many,TRBJ1-1,TGTGCCAGCAGAACACAGGGGTACACTGAAGCTTTCTTT,CASRTQGYTEAFF
TRBV10-3,TRBD1,once,TRBJ1-4,TGTGCCAGCAGTGAAGGACAGGGCCGGAGTGAAAAACTGTTTTTT,CASSEGQGRSEKLFF